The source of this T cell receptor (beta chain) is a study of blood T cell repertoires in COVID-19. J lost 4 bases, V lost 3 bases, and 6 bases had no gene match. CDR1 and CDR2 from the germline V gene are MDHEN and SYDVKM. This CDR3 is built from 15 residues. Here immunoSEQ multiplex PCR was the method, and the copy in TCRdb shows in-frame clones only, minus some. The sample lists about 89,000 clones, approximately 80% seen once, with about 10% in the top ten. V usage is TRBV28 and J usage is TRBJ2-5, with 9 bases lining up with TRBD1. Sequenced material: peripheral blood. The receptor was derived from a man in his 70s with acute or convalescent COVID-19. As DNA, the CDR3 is TGTGCCAGCAGTTTCGGACAGGGGTCGGGAGAGACCCAGTACTTC. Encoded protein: CASSFGQGSGETQYF. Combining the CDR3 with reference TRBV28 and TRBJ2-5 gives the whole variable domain DVKVTQSSRYLVKRTGEKVFLECVQDMDHENMFWYRQDPGLGLRLIYFSYDVKMKEKGDIPEGYSVSREKKERFSLILESASTNQTSMYLCASSFGQGSGETQYFGPGTRLLVL.